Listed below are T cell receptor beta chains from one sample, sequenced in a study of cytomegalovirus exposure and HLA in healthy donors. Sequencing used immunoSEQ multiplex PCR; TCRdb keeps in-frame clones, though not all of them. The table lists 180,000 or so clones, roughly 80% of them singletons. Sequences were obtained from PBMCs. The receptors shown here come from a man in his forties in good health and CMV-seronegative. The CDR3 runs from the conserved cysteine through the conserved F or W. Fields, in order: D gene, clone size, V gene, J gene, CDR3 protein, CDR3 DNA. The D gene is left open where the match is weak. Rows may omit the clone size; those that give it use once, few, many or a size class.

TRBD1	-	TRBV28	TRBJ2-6	CASRQGARIPGANVLTF	TGTGCCAGCAGACAGGGGGCCAGAATACCTGGGGCCAACGTCCTGACTTTC
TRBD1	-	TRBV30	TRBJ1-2	CAWSRGQHWGGYTF	TGTGCCTGGAGTAGGGGGCAGCACTGGGGTGGCTACACCTTC
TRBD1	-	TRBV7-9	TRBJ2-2	CASSLGQGTGELFF	TGTGCCAGCAGCCTCGGACAGGGCACCGGGGAGCTGTTTTTT
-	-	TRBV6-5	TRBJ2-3	CASSDAFGSDTQYF	TGTGCCAGCAGTGACGCGTTCGGGTCAGATACGCAGTATTTT
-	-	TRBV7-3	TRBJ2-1	CASSSNILGSEQFF	TGTGCCAGCAGCTCTAATATCCTGGGCAGTGAGCAGTTCTTC
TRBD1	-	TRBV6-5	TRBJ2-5	CASSYSNRGRETQYF	TGTGCCAGCAGTTACTCCAACAGGGGTCGAGAGACCCAGTACTTC
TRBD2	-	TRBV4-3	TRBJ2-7	CASSQVPGLAYEQYF	TGCGCCAGCAGCCAAGTACCGGGACTAGCCTACGAGCAGTACTTC
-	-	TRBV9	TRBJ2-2	CASSVHGELFF	TGTGCCAGCAGCGTTCACGGGGAGCTGTTTTTT
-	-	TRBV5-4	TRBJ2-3	CASSSGASTDTQYF	TGTGCCAGCAGCTCTGGAGCGAGCACAGATACGCAGTATTTT
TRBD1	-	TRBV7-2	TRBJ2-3	CASSEGTGRGDTQYF	TGTGCCAGCAGCGAGGGGACAGGGAGGGGAGATACGCAGTATTTT
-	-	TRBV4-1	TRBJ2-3	CASSQALANTDTQYF	TGCGCCAGCAGCCAAGCCCTAGCGAACACAGATACGCAGTATTTT
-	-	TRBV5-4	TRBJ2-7	CASSPGGDRVRYEQYF	TGTGCCAGCAGCCCCGGGGGGGACAGGGTTCGCTACGAGCAGTACTTC
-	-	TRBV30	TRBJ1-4	CAWSARGKLFF	TGTGCCTGGAGTGCAAGGGGAAAACTGTTTTTT
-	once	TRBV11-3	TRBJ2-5	CASSSRGGETQYF	TGTGCCAGCAGCTCCCGGGGAGGTGAGACCCAGTACTTC
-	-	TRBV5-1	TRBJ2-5	CASSLALAYQETQYF	TGCGCCAGCAGCTTGGCGCTAGCGTATCAAGAGACCCAGTACTTC
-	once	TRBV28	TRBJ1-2	CASSPQVSRQSNYGYTF	TGTGCCAGCAGTCCTCAAGTGTCGAGACAGAGTAACTATGGCTACACCTTC
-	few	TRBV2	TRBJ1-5	CASKYEGEVGNQPQHF	TGTGCCAGCAAGTACGAGGGGGAAGTGGGCAATCAGCCCCAGCATTTT
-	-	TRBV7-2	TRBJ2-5	CASSLGSLPETQYF	TGTGCCAGCAGCTTAGGTAGTCTGCCAGAGACCCAGTACTTC
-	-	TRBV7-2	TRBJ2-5	CASSIIQETQYF	TGTGCCAGCAGCATAATTCAAGAGACCCAGTACTTC
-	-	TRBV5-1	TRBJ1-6	CASSPAGSYNSPLHF	TGCGCCAGCAGCCCCGCGGGCTCCTATAATTCACCCCTCCACTTT
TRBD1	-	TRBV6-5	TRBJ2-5	CASSSTGTGDRETQYF	TGTGCCAGCAGTTCCACAGGGACAGGGGATAGGGAGACCCAGTACTTC
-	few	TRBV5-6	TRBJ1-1	CASSFFRGSTEAFF	TGTGCCAGCAGCTTTTTCAGGGGCAGTACTGAAGCTTTCTTT
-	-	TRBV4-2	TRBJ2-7	CASSQEGYGASSYEQYF	TGTGCCAGCAGCCAAGAAGGATACGGAGCGTCTTCATACGAGCAGTACTTC
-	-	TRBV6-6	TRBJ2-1	CASSDRDSYNEQFF	TGTGCCAGCAGTGACCGGGACTCATACAATGAGCAGTTCTTC
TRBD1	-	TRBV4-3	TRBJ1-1	CASSQGQGARSTEAFF	TGCGCCAGCAGCCAAGGGCAGGGGGCGCGAAGCACTGAAGCTTTCTTT
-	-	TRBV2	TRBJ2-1	CASSEARVSPNEQFF	TGTGCCAGCAGTGAAGCGCGAGTGAGCCCTAATGAGCAGTTCTTC
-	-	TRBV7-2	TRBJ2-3	CASSLGSITDTQYF	TGTGCCAGCAGCTTAGGTTCTATCACAGATACGCAGTATTTT
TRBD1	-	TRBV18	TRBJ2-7	CASSQGQGDEQYF	TGTGCCAGCTCACAAGGACAGGGAGACGAGCAGTACTTC
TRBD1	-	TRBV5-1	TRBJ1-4	CASSVTGTGNEKLFF	TGCGCCAGCAGCGTAACCGGGACAGGGAACGAAAAACTGTTTTTT
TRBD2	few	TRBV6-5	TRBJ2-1	CASREGLAANEQFF	TGTGCCAGCAGGGAGGGACTAGCGGCCAATGAGCAGTTCTTC
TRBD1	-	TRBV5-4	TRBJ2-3	CASRSTGASTDTQYF	TGTGCCAGCAGGTCGACAGGGGCTAGCACAGATACGCAGTATTTT
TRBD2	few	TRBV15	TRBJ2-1	CATSTTSGGHNEQFF	TGTGCCACCAGCACGACTAGCGGGGGCCACAATGAGCAGTTCTTC
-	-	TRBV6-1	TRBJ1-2	CASSAHREGGYTF	TGTGCCAGCAGTGCACACAGGGAAGGGGGCTACACCTTC
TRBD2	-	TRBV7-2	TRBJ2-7	CASSGSIAGGAYEQYF	TGTGCCAGCAGCGGGTCGATAGCGGGAGGCGCCTACGAGCAGTACTTC
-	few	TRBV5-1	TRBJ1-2	CASSSYGGTYGYTF	TGCGCCAGCAGCTCTTATGGGGGGACCTATGGCTACACCTTC
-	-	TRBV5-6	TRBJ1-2	CASSLSVRRVANYGYTF	TGTGCCAGCAGCTTGAGTGTTAGACGGGTAGCTAACTATGGCTACACCTTC
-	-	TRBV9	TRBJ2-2	CASSVYRANTGELFF	TGTGCCAGCAGCGTGTATCGGGCGAACACCGGGGAGCTGTTTTTT
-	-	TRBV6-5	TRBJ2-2	CASSYFTSTPGELFF	TGTGCCAGCAGTTACTTCACTAGTACCCCCGGGGAGCTGTTTTTT
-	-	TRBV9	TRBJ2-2	CASSVGGGATGELFF	TGTGCCAGCAGCGTAGGTGGGGGGGCCACCGGGGAGCTGTTTTTT
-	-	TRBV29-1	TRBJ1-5	CSVGDRNQPQHF	TGCAGCGTTGGTGACAGGAATCAGCCCCAGCATTTT
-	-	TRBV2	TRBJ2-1	CASSVRGNNEQFF	TGTGCCAGCAGTGTAAGGGGGAACAATGAGCAGTTCTTC
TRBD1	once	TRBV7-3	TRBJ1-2	CASSLTGGGYGYTF	TGTGCCAGCAGCTTGACAGGGGGAGGCTATGGCTACACCTTC
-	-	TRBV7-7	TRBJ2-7	CASSLQTGGHYEQYF	TGTGCTAGCAGCTTACAGACCGGCGGACACTACGAGCAGTACTTC
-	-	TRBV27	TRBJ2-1	CASSPRPAGSSYNEQFF	TGTGCCAGCAGTCCCCGTCCCGCGGGAAGCTCCTACAATGAGCAGTTCTTC
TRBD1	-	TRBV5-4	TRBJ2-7	CASSLWAGGFYEQYF	TGTGCCAGCAGCTTGTGGGCAGGGGGCTTCTACGAGCAGTACTTC
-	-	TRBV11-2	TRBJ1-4	CASSLAPATNEKLFF	TGTGCCAGCAGCTTAGCCCCAGCAACTAATGAAAAACTGTTTTTT
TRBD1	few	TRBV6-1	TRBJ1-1	CASTRQGVNTEAFF	TGTGCCAGCACGAGACAGGGGGTGAACACTGAAGCTTTCTTT
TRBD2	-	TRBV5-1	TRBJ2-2	CASSGLAGATGELFF	TGCGCCAGCAGCGGACTAGCGGGAGCGACCGGGGAGCTGTTTTTT
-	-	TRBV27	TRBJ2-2	CASSLYRQTNTGELFF	TGTGCCAGCAGTTTATACCGACAGACTAACACCGGGGAGCTGTTTTTT
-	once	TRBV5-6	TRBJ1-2	CASSLEGRVMLGYTF	TGTGCCAGCAGCTTGGAGGGCAGGGTGATGTTAGGCTACACCTTC
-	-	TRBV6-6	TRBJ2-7	CASSLLDEQYF	TGTGCCAGCAGCCTATTGGACGAGCAGTACTTC
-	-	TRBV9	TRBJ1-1	CASSPGLQLNTEAFF	TGTGCCAGCAGCCCTGGGTTACAGCTGAACACTGAAGCTTTCTTT
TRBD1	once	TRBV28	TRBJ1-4	CASGKQGVSEKLFF	TGTGCCAGCGGGAAACAGGGGGTTTCTGAAAAACTGTTTTTT
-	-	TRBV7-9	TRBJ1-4	CASSSRSGVGEKLFF	TGTGCCAGCAGCTCTAGATCAGGGGTTGGTGAAAAACTGTTTTTT
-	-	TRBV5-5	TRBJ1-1	CASSEVTTFMNTEAFF	TGTGCCAGCAGCGAAGTGACGACATTCATGAACACTGAAGCTTTCTTT
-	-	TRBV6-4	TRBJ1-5	CASSVQGGQPQHF	TGTGCCAGCAGTGTACAGGGTGGCCAGCCCCAGCATTTT
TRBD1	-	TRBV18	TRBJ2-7	CASSPQGAGYSYEQYF	TGTGCCAGCTCACCACAGGGGGCAGGGTATTCCTACGAGCAGTACTTC
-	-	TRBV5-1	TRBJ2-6	CASSLEGHRLGANVLTF	TGCGCCAGCAGCTTGGAGGGACACCGCCTTGGGGCCAACGTCCTGACTTTC
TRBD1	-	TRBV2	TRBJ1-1	CASSVRGRNTEAFF	TGTGCCAGCAGTGTCAGGGGGAGGAACACTGAAGCTTTCTTT